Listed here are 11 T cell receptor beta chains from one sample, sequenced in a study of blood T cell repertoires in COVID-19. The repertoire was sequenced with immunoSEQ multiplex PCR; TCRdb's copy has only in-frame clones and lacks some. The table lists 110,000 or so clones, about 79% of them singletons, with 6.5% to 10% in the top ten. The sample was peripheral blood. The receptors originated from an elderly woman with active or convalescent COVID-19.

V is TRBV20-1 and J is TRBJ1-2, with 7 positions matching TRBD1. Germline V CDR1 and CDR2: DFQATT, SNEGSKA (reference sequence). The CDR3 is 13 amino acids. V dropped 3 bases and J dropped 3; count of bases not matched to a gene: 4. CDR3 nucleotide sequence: TGCAGTGCTAGTTACAGGGGCGACTATGGCTACACCTTC. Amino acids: CSASYRGDYGYTF.

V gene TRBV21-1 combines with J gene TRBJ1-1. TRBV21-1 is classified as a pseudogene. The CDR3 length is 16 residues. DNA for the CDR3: TGTGCCAGCAGCAAAGCGCTCGAGGTCGGGGGCACTGAAGCTTTCTTT. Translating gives CASSKALEVGGTEAFF.

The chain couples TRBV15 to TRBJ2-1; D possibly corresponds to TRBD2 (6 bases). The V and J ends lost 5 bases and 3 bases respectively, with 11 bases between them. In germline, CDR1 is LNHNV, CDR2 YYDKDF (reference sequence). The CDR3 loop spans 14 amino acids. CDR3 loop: CATSAGRNYNEQFF. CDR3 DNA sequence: TGTGCCACCAGCGCGGGGAGGAACTACAATGAGCAGTTCTTC.

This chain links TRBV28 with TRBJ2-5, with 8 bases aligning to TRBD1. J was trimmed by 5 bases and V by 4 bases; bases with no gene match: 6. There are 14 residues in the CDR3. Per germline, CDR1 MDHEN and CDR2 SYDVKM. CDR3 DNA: TGTGCCAGCAGTTCGCCCAGGGGGCTCGAGACCCAGTACTTC. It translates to CASSSPRGLETQYF.

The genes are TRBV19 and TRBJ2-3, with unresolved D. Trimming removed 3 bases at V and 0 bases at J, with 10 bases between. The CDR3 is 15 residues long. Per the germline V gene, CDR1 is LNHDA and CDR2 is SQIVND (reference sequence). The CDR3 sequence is CASSILTSSTDTQYF. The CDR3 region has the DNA TGTGCCAGTAGTATTCTGACTTCTAGCACAGATACGCAGTATTTT.

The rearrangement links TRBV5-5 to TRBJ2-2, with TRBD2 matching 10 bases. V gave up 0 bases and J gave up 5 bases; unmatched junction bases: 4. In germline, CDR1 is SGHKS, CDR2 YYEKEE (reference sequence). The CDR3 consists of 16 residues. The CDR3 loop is CASSLGLAGATGELFF. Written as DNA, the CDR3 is TGTGCCAGCAGCTTGGGTCTAGCGGGAGCTACCGGGGAGCTGTTTTTT.

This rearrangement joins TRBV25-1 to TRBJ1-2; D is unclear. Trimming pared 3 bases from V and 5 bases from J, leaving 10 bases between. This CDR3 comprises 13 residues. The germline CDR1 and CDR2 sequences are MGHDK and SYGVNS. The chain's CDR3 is CASSDRGGYGYTF. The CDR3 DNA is TGTGCCAGCAGTGATCGGGGAGGGTATGGCTACACCTTC.

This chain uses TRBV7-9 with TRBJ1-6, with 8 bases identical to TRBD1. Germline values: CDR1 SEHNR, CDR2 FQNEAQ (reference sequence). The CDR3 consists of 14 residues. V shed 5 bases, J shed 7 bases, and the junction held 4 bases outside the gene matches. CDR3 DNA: TGTGCCAGCAGCCGAGACAGGGGAAATTCACCCCTCCACTTT. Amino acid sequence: CASSRDRGNSPLHF.

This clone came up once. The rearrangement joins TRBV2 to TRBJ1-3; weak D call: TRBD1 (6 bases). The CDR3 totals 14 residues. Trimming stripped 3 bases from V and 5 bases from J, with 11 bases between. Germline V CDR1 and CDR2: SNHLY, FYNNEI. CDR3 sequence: CASSDAGDRNTIYF. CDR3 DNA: TGTGCCAGCAGTGATGCAGGGGATAGAAACACCATATATTTT.

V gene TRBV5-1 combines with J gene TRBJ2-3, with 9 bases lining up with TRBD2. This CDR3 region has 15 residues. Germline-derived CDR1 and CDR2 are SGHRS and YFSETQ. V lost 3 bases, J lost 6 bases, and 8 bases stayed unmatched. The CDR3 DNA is TGCGCCAGCAGCTCCGAATCCGGGACTAGCGATACGCAGTATTTT. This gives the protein CASSSESGTSDTQYF.

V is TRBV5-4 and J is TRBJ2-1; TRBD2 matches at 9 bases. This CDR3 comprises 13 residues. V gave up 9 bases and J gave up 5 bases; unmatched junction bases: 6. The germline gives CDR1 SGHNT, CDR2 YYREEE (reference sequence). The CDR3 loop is CAKLAGHDNEQFF. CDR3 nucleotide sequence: TGTGCCAAACTAGCGGGCCACGACAATGAGCAGTTCTTC.